This T cell receptor (beta chain) appears in the sequencing data of a study of OX40 agonist ivuxolimab in advanced cancers. Measured with immunoSEQ multiplex PCR; TCRdb has only the in-frame clones, and not every one. The sample has 55,000 to 65,000 clones, 86% seen once. V shed 4 bases and J shed 0 bases, with 11 bases lying between them. The CDR3 totals 15 residues. Germline V gives CDR1 SGDLS, CDR2 YYNGEE. The chain employs TRBV9 and TRBJ2-4; no clear D gene. The TCR originated in an adult with an advanced solid tumor such as melanoma, head and neck, liver or kidney cancer. The source was CD4+ or CD8+ T cells sorted from blood, collected in a trial of the OX40 agonist ivuxolimab. This CDR3 is CASSLSDGAKNIQYF. The CDR3 DNA reads as TGTGCCAGCAGCCTCTCGGACGGAGCCAAAAACATTCAGTACTTC.